This T cell receptor beta chain was obtained from a study of blood T cells in healthy people across ages. With a J-beta primer mix and a sample-barcoded 5' primer, a second PCR ran about 7 to 11 cycles. A template-switch adaptor containing 12 random nucleotides labeled each cDNA molecule. TCRdb reanalysed the 5' RACE reads using MiXCR and keeps one entry per CDR3 protein. In the table there are 850,000 to 1,300,000 distinct CDR3 sequences, more than 40% of which are singletons. CDR1 SGHRS and CDR2 YFSETQ come from the germline V gene. The CDR3 covers 14 residues. This clonotype originated in an older woman in good health. The sequencing sample was made of blood. The chain recombines TRBV5-1 with TRBJ2-4; D is ambiguous. The assigned J gene may be wrong: the sequence end matches TRBJ2-7 better. The CDR3 bases are TGCGCCAGCAGCTTGGTAAGCTCTTCCCACGAGCAGTACTTC. As protein: CASSLVSSSHEQYF.